This entry lists 5 T cell receptor beta chains sequenced from one sample in a study of Ad26.COV2.S vaccination and SARS-CoV-2 variants (TCRdb year 2021). In light of the paper, this sample's treatment or condition label describes: about 20 received Ad26.COV2.S at low or high dose, single or two shots; several received placebo; per-sample allocation not given. Repertoires of vaccine and placebo recipients were sequenced from samples taken on day 63 after the first injection. Libraries were prepared through the immunoSEQ multiplex PCR assay. The source is immuneACCESS, and TCRdb retained only in-frame sequences with V and J called. Part of the clones is not carried over; for the studies checked, unresolved V genes explain less than half of this, and the remainder is unexplained. A total of some 450,000 clones appear in this sample, 90% of them only once. Jointly, the top ten make up roughly 4% of the sample.

Sequenced material: peripheral blood, taken in a trial of Ad26.COV2.S vaccine versus placebo. These receptors were obtained from a person between 18 and 59 years old who received the Ad26.COV2.S COVID-19 vaccine or a placebo.

The chain employs TRBV11-3 and TRBJ2-1; TRBD2 might be the D (5 bases). Germline CDR1 and CDR2: SGHNT and YENEEA. The CDR3 is 17 residues long. The V end lost 4 bases, the J end lost 0 bases, and 16 bases lay between the germline ends. The CDR3 bases are TGTGCCAGCAGCTATGAGGCGGGTGGAGGCTCCTACAATGAGCAGTTCTTC. Protein sequence: CASSYEAGGGSYNEQFF.

The V gene is TRBV5-1, the J gene TRBJ1-1; D remains unclear. Germline V gene data show CDR1 as SGHRS and CDR2 as YFSETQ. The V end was cut by 1 base, the J end by 0 bases, with 7 bases between. This CDR3 region has 14 residues. The CDR3 here is CASSLWRMNTEAFF. CDR3 coding DNA: TGCGCCAGCAGCTTGTGGCGGATGAACACTGAAGCTTTCTTT. Looking up the rest from reference TRBV5-1 and TRBJ1-1 gives the full variable domain: KAGVTQTPRYLIKTRGQQVTLSCSPISGHRSVSWYQQTPGQGLQFLFEYFSETQRNKGNFPGRFSGRQFSNSRSEMNVSTLELGDSALYLCASSLWRMNTEAFFGQGTRLTVV.

This chain joins TRBV10-3 and TRBJ2-3; D gene uncertain. The V and J ends lost 6 bases and 0 bases respectively, with 4 bases between them. Germline V gives CDR1 ENHRY, CDR2 SYGVKD. CDR3 length: 12 amino acids. CDR3 coding DNA: TGTGCCATCAGCCGGAGCACAGATACGCAGTATTTT. This sequence encodes CAISRSTDTQYF.

This clone was seen a single time. The V gene is TRBV10-3, the J gene TRBJ1-5; 7 bases align to TRBD1. V shed 4 bases, J shed 0 bases, and the junction held 9 bases outside the gene matches. The CDR3 runs to 17 residues. CDR1 and CDR2 from the germline V gene are ENHRY and SYGVKD. DNA of the CDR3: TGTGCCATCAGTGGGATGACAGGGTATTATAGCAATCAGCCCCAGCATTTT. This codes for CAISGMTGYYSNQPQHF.

The rearrangement joins TRBV7-2 to TRBJ2-4; the D gene is possibly TRBD2 (6 bases). This CDR3 comprises 14 residues. Germline CDR1 and CDR2: SGHTA and FQGNSA. V lost 0 bases to trimming and J lost 3 bases, with 6 bases between them. In nucleotides, the CDR3 is TGTGCCAGCAGCTTAGCTAGCGGCAAAAACATTCAGTACTTC. The encoded protein is CASSLASGKNIQYF.